The 10 T cell receptor beta chains in this list originate from one sample, sequenced in a study of T cell changes during pregnancy in multiple sclerosis. TCRdb's table, derived via immunoSEQ multiplex PCR, lists solely in-frame clones and lacks some. The sample carries 85,000 to 120,000 clones, 91% recorded once. This specimen was peripheral blood, taken before pregnancy. The receptors shown here come from a female donor with multiple sclerosis, enrolled in a pregnancy study.

The chain recombines TRBV5-6 with TRBJ1-1; tentatively, D is TRBD1 (5 bases). Germline V gene sequence: CDR1 SGHDT, CDR2 YYEEEE. V was pared by 0 bases and J by 6 bases, with 18 bases between. The CDR3 length is 16 residues. The CDR3 coding sequence is TGTGCCAGCAGCTTGGAATTCGGGGTCAGGGAGGCTGAAGCTTTCTTT. This encodes CASSLEFGVREAEAFF.

The chain recombines TRBV7-8 with TRBJ2-7; TRBD1 matches at 8 bases. Germline lookup yields CDR1 SGHVS and CDR2 FQNEAQ. The CDR3 covers 15 residues. Unmatched junction bases numbered 6, after V lost 1 base and J lost 4 bases. The CDR3 here is CASSLDTGGSYEQYF. In nucleotides, the CDR3 is TGTGCCAGCAGCTTAGATACAGGGGGGAGTTACGAGCAGTACTTC.

The V and J genes are TRBV7-2 and TRBJ2-3; tentative D call: TRBD1 (5 bases). Germline V gene lookup returns CDR1 SGHTA and CDR2 FQGNSA. CDR3 size: 14 residues. Trimming removed 1 base from V and 8 bases from J, with 13 bases in between. CDR3 in amino acids: CASSLVDRPPTQYF. Here the CDR3 DNA reads TGTGCCAGCAGCTTAGTTGACAGACCACCTACGCAGTATTTT. Full variable domain (outside the CDR3, taken from reference TRBV7-2 and TRBJ2-3): GAGVSQSPSNKVTEKGKDVELRCDPISGHTALYWYRQSLGQGLEFLIYFQGNSAPDKSGLPSDRFSAERTGGSVSTLTIQRTQQEDSAVYLCASSLVDRPPTQYFGPGTRLTVL.

CDR3 DNA sequence: TGTGCCAGCTCACCACGAGTAGCGGGGGCCCACGAGCAGTACTTC. It is translated as CASSPRVAGAHEQYF. The V gene is TRBV18, the J gene TRBJ2-7; TRBD2 matches at 9 bases. The CDR3 length is 15 residues. Germline V gene sequence: CDR1 KGHSH, CDR2 LQKENI. The junction had 6 bases not matched to a gene; V was cut back by 1 base and J by 5 bases. Full variable domain (outside the CDR3, taken from reference TRBV18 and TRBJ2-7): NAGVMQNPRHLVRRRGQEARLRCSPMKGHSHVYWYRQLPEEGLKFMVYLQKENIIDESGMPKERFSAEFPKEGPSILRIQQVVRGDSAAYFCASSPRVAGAHEQYFGPGTRLTVT.

V is TRBV6-6 and J is TRBJ1-4; D perhaps matches TRBD1 (5 bases). The CDR3 is 12 amino acids. Germline CDR1 MNHNY, CDR2 SVGAGI (reference sequence). With 5 bases removed from V and 13 bases from J, the gap between germline ends came to 14 bases. CDR3 region: CASSPAGGGLFF. CDR3 bases: TGTGCCAGCAGTCCGGCCGGGGGAGGACTGTTTTTT.

The V call is TRBV29-1, the J call TRBJ1-2, with D hard to call. Germline V gene sequence: CDR1 SQVTM, CDR2 ANQGSEA. The CDR3 consists of 15 residues. Trimming took off 2 bases at V and 3 bases at J, with 16 bases between the two ends. The CDR3 is CSVERVERRHYGYTF. CDR3 sequence (DNA): TGCAGCGTTGAACGGGTTGAGCGGAGGCACTATGGCTACACCTTC.

The chain couples TRBV15 to TRBJ1-5, with a tentative D call TRBD1 (5 bases). The CDR3 runs to 15 residues. The V gene's germline CDR1 is LNHNV and CDR2 YYDKDF (reference sequence). The ends were cut back, 0 bases at V and 6 bases at J, with 12 bases in the middle. The CDR3 loop reads CATSRDMGGSQPQHF. The CDR3 DNA is TGTGCCACCAGCAGAGATATGGGGGGATCTCAGCCCCAGCATTTT. The full variable domain, in which reference TRBV15 and TRBJ1-5 provide the parts outside the CDR3, is DAMVIQNPRYQVTQFGKPVTLSCSQTLNHNVMYWYQQKSSQAPKLLFHYYDKDFNNEADTPDNFQSRRPNTSFCFLDIRSPGLGDTAMYLCATSRDMGGSQPQHFGDGTRLSIL.

The chain combines TRBV7-9 with TRBJ2-3; D not certain. This CDR3 has 11 residues. The V end lost 4 bases, the J end lost 4 bases, and 3 bases lay between the germline ends. CDR1 is SEHNR, CDR2 FQNEAQ, per germline (reference sequence). CDR3 in DNA: TGTGCCAGCAGCTCTTCAGATACGCAGTATTTT. The encoded protein is CASSSSDTQYF.

This clone came up a few times. The chain employs TRBV7-2 and TRBJ1-2; TRBD1 agrees at 7 bases. This CDR3 has 14 residues. Germline loops: CDR1 SGHTA, CDR2 FQGNSA. J was trimmed by 10 bases and V by 1 base; bases with no gene match: 9. The CDR3 DNA reads as TGTGCCAGCAGCTTAGGTAGTCCGGGACAGATCTACACCTTC. Its protein product is CASSLGSPGQIYTF. Full variable domain (rest looked up from reference TRBV7-2 and TRBJ1-2): GAGVSQSPSNKVTEKGKDVELRCDPISGHTALYWYRQSLGQGLEFLIYFQGNSAPDKSGLPSDRFSAERTGGSVSTLTIQRTQQEDSAVYLCASSLGSPGQIYTFGSGTRLTVV.

The chain links TRBV6-1 to TRBJ1-1; 9 bases align to TRBD1. CDR1 is MNHNS and CDR2 is SASEGT in the germline V gene. V lost 5 bases to trimming and J lost 3 bases; unmatched junction nucleotides: 7. The CDR3 runs 15 residues. Written as DNA, the CDR3 is TGTGCCAGCAGTACAGGGGGCGGTAGGGACACTGAAGCTTTCTTT. This encodes CASSTGGGRDTEAFF.